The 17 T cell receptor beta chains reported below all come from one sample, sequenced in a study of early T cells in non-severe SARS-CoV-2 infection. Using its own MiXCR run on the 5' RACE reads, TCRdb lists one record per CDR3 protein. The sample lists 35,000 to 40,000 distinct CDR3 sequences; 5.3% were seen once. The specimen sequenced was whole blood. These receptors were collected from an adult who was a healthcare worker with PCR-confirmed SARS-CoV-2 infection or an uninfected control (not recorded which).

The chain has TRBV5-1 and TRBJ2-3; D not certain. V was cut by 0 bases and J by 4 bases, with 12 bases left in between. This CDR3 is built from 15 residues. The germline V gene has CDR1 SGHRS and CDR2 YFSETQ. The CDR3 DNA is TGCGCCAGCAGCTTGGAATCGCCGTGGTCAGATACGCAGTATTTT. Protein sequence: CASSLESPWSDTQYF.

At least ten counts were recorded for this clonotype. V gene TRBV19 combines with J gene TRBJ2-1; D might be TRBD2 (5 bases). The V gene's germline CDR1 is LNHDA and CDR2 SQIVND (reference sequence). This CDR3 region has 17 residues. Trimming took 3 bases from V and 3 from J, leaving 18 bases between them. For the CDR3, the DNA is TGTGCCAGTAGTATGGGGTACCTAGCTCTTCACTACAATGAGCAGTTCTTC. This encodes CASSMGYLALHYNEQFF.

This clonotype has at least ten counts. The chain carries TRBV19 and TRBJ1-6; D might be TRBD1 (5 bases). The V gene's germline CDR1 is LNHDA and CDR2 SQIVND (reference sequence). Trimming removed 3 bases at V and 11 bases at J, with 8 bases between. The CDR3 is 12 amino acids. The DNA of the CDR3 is TGTGCCAGTAGTATGGAGGGGACACCCCTCCACTTT. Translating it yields CASSMEGTPLHF.

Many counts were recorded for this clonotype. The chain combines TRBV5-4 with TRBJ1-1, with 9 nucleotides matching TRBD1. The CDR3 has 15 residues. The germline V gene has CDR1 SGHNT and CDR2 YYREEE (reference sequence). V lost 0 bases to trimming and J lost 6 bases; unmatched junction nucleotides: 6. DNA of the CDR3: TGTGCCAGCAGCTTGGGCGGGACAGGGACGTCTGAAGCTTTCTTT. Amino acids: CASSLGGTGTSEAFF.

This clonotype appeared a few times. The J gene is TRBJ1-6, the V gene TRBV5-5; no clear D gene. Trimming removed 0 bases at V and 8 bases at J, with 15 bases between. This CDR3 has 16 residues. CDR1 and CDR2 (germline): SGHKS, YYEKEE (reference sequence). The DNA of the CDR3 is TGTGCCAGCAGCTTGGCCACGGGCACTTTTGATTCACCCCTCCACTTT. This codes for CASSLATGTFDSPLHF.

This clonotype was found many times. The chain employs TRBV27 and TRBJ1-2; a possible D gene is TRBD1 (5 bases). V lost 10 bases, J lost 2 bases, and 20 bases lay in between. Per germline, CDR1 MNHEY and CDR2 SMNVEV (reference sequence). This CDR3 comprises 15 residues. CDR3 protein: CATLPRGLGNYGYTF. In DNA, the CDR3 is TGTGCCACCTTGCCAAGGGGCTTGGGGAACTATGGCTACACCTTC.

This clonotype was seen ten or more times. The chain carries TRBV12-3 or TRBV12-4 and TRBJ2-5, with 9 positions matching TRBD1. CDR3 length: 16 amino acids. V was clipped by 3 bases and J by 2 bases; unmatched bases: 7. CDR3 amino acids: CASSLGAGQGQETQYF. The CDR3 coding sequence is TGTGCCAGCAGTTTGGGCGCCGGACAGGGGCAAGAGACCCAGTACTTC.

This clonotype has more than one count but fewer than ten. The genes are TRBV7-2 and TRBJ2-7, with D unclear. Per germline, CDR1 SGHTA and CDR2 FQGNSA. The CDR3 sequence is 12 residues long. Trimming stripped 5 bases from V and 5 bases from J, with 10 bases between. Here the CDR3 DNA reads TGTGCCAGCAGCCAAAGACCCAACGAGCAGTACTTC. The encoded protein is CASSQRPNEQYF.

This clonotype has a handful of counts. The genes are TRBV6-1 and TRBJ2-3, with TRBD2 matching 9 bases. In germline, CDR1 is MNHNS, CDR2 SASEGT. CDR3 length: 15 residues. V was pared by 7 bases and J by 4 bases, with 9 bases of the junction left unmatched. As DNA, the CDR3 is TGTGCCAGCAACGAAGAATTAGCGGGAGCAGATACGCAGTATTTT. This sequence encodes CASNEELAGADTQYF.

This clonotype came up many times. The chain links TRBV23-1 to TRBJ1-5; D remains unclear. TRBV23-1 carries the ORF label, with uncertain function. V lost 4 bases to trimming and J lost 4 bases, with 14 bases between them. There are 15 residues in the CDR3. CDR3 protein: CASSLPNQANQPQHF. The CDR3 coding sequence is TGCGCCAGCAGTCTTCCTAACCAGGCGAATCAGCCCCAGCATTTT.

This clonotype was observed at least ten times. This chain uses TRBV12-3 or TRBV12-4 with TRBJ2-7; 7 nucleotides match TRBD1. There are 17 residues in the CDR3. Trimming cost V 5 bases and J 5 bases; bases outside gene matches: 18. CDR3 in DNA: TGTGCCAGCAGTCAACACGTCCGGACAGGAAGGACTGACGAGCAGTACTTC. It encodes CASSQHVRTGRTDEQYF.

For the CDR3, the DNA is TGTGCCTGGATGGCCGGGACTAGCGGCACCGGGGAGCTGTTTTTT. Amino acids: CAWMAGTSGTGELFF. The V and J genes are TRBV30 and TRBJ2-2; the match to TRBD2 covers 11 bases. This CDR3 has 15 amino acids. V lost 4 bases and J lost 4; bases outside the gene matches: 5. CDR1 GTSNPN and CDR2 SVGIG come from the germline V gene (reference sequence).

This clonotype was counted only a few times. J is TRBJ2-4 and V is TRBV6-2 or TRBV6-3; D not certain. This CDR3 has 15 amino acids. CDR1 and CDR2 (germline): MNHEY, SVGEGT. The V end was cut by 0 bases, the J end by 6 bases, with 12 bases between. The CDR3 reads CASSYSRPPGNIQYF. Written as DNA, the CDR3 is TGTGCCAGCAGTTACTCGAGACCTCCGGGAAACATTCAGTACTTC.

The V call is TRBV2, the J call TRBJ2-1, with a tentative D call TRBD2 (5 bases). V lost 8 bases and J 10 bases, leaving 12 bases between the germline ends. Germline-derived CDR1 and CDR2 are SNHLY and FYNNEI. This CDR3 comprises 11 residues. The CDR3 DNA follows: TGTGCCAGCCCAACTAGAGGAGAGCAGTTCTTC. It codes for CASPTRGEQFF.

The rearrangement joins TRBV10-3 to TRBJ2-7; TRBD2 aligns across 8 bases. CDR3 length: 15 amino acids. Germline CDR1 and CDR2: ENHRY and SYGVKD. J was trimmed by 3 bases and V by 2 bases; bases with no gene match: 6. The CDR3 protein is CAISEMLAGIYEQYF. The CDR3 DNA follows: TGTGCCATCAGTGAGATGCTAGCGGGCATCTACGAGCAGTACTTC.

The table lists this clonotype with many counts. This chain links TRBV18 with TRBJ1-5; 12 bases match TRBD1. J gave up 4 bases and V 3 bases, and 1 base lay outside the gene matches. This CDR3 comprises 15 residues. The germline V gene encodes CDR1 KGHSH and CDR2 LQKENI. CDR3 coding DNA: TGTGCCAGCTCACCGGGACAGGGGGCGAATCAGCCCCAGCATTTT. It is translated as CASSPGQGANQPQHF.

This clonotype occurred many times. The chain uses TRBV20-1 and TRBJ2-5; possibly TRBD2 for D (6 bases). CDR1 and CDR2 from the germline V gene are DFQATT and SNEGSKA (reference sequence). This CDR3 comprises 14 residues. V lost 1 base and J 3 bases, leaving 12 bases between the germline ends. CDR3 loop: CSARGGSGEETQYF. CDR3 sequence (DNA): TGCAGTGCTAGAGGCGGTAGCGGAGAAGAGACCCAGTACTTC.